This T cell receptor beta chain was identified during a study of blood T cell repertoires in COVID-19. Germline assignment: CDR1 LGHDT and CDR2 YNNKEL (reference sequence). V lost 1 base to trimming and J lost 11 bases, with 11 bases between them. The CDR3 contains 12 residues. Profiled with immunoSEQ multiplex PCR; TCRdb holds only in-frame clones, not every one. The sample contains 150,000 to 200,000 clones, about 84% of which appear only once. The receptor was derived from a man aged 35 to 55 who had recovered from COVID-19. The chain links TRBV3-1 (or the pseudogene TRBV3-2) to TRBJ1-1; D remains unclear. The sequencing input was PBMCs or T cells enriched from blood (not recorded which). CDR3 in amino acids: CASSQGSGSAFF. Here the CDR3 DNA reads TGTGCCAGCAGCCAAGGGTCCGGTTCGGCTTTCTTT.